Each of the 12 T cell receptor beta chains below was sequenced from the same sample in a study of technical replicates of blood from a handful of donors (dated 2017 in TCRdb). The library came from the immunoSEQ multiplex PCR assay. TCRdb retrieved this table from immuneACCESS and kept in-frame rearrangements only. Not all clones are present; in checked studies, unresolved V genes account for under half, and no reason is known for the remainder. For this sample there are about 66,000 clones; roughly 93% appear just once. Of the sample, roughly 0.4% is held by the ten largest clones. The sample consisted of T cells isolated from PBMCs. These receptor sequences come from a human donor in good health.

The chain links TRBV29-1 to TRBJ2-2, with TRBD2 identical over 9 bases. J gave up 7 bases and V 3 bases, and 6 bases lay outside the gene matches. Germline V gives CDR1 SQVTM, CDR2 ANQGSEA. CDR3 length equals 14 residues. Here the CDR3 DNA reads TGCAGCGTTGAGGCGGGACTAGCTCTCGGGGAGCTGTTTTTT. As protein: CSVEAGLALGELFF.

The V and J genes are TRBV29-1 and TRBJ2-1; D unresolved. The CDR3 covers 13 residues. V was pared by 7 bases and J by 7 bases, with 17 bases between. CDR1 is SQVTM and CDR2 is ANQGSEA in the germline V gene. CDR3 nucleotide sequence: TGCAGCGAATCAGTTCCCGCTAGGAATGAGCAGTTCTTC. It yields the protein CSESVPARNEQFF.

J is TRBJ2-5 and V is TRBV25-1, with 8 nucleotides matching TRBD2. Germline V gives CDR1 MGHDK, CDR2 SYGVNS. The ends lost 10 bases at V and 5 bases at J; junction bases unmatched: 9. The CDR3 covers 13 residues. In DNA, the CDR3 is TGTGCCACCGGCGGACTAGCCGGGGAGACCCAGTACTTC. Protein: CATGGLAGETQYF.

This chain uses TRBV5-1 with TRBJ2-7; 8 bases line up with TRBD1. Germline lookup yields CDR1 SGHRS and CDR2 YFSETQ. The ends lost 4 bases at V and 7 bases at J; junction bases unmatched: 10. CDR3 length equals 14 residues. The CDR3 sequence is CASSRQIQGEEQYF. The DNA of the CDR3 is TGCGCCAGCAGCCGACAAATACAGGGGGAAGAGCAGTACTTC. The full variable domain, completed using reference TRBV5-1 and TRBJ2-7, is KAGVTQTPRYLIKTRGQQVTLSCSPISGHRSVSWYQQTPGQGLQFLFEYFSETQRNKGNFPGRFSGRQFSNSRSEMNVSTLELGDSALYLCASSRQIQGEEQYFGPGTRLTVT.

The rearrangement links TRBV14 to TRBJ2-5; possibly TRBD2 for D (6 bases). The CDR3 totals 18 residues. Germline V gene data show CDR1 as SGHDN and CDR2 as FVKESK. The V and J ends lost 4 bases and 5 bases respectively, with 26 bases between them. This chain's CDR3 is CASSRWPSSGRLWETQYF. The CDR3 bases are TGTGCCAGCAGCCGGTGGCCTTCATCGGGGAGGTTATGGGAGACCCAGTACTTC.

This chain links TRBV4-1 with TRBJ2-2; perhaps TRBD2 as D (5 bases). There are 16 residues in the CDR3. V lost 10 bases to trimming and J lost 2 bases, with 20 bases between them. CDR1 and CDR2 from the germline V gene are MGHRA and YSYEKL. This chain's CDR3 is CATQTWRRVNTGELFF. Written as DNA, the CDR3 is TGCGCCACTCAGACATGGCGGCGGGTTAACACCGGGGAGCTGTTTTTT.

The chain has TRBV6-1 and TRBJ1-4; 7 bases are a match to TRBD1. The CDR3 spans 15 residues. CDR1 is MNHNS and CDR2 is SASEGT in the germline V gene. After removal of 8 bases from V and 9 bases from J, the junction contained 15 bases not matched to a gene. CDR3 sequence: CASQLLAGQIKKLFF. The CDR3 nucleotides read TGTGCCAGCCAGCTTCTAGCGGGACAGATTAAAAAACTGTTTTTT.

This sequence joins TRBV5-1 and TRBJ1-1; D might be TRBD1 (5 bases). Per the germline V gene, CDR1 is SGHRS and CDR2 is YFSETQ. This CDR3 is built from 15 residues. With 0 bases removed from V and 5 bases from J, the gap between germline ends came to 14 bases. This CDR3 is CASSLVNMGGTEAFF. In DNA, the CDR3 is TGCGCCAGCAGCTTGGTTAATATGGGGGGTACTGAAGCTTTCTTT.

This clone came up once. The V gene is TRBV7-2, the J gene TRBJ2-5; D is unresolved. Trimming cost V 3 bases and J 1 base, with 6 bases left between them. The CDR3 extends over 13 amino acids. Germline V gene lookup returns CDR1 SGHTA and CDR2 FQGNSA. In DNA, the CDR3 is TGTGCCAGCAGCTTTTTCCTCCAAGAGACCCAGTACTTC. Translated: CASSFFLQETQYF.

The chain has TRBV27 and TRBJ2-3; the match to TRBD2 covers 8 bases. V lost 5 bases to trimming and J lost 4 bases; unmatched junction nucleotides: 11. CDR3 length: 16 residues. The germline V gene encodes CDR1 MNHEY and CDR2 SMNVEV (reference sequence). CDR3 sequence reads: CASSPLRGAKSDTQYF. In nucleotides, the CDR3 is TGTGCCAGCAGTCCCTTGCGGGGGGCGAAATCAGATACGCAGTATTTT.

This chain connects TRBV7-9 to TRBJ2-7, with D possibly TRBD1 on 6 matching bases. The V end was cut by 4 bases, the J end by 2 bases, with 15 bases between. The CDR3 spans 15 residues. In germline, CDR1 is SEHNR, CDR2 FQNEAQ (reference sequence). The CDR3 coding sequence is TGTGCCAGCAGCTGGTCCGGGACAATGCCCTACGAGCAGTACTTC. Protein product: CASSWSGTMPYEQYF.

This rearrangement joins TRBV5-8 to TRBJ1-1; D is uncertain. Trimming left V 1 base short and J 7 bases short, with 2 bases between. The CDR3 is made up of 10 amino acids. Germline V gene data show CDR1 as SGHTS and CDR2 as YDEGEE. The chain's CDR3 is CASSLYEAFF. In nucleotides, the CDR3 is TGTGCCAGCAGCTTGTATGAAGCTTTCTTT.